This entry lists 16 T cell receptor beta chains sequenced from one sample in a study of PD-1 blockade in mismatch repair-deficient tumors. Here immunoSEQ multiplex PCR was the method, and the copy in TCRdb shows in-frame clones only, minus some. The sample lists 15,000 or so clones; roughly 84% were seen once. This specimen consisted of PBMCs, obtained about 15 weeks after starting pembrolizumab. These receptors came from an adult with mismatch repair-deficient cancer.

A remark on this clone: Additional DNA sequences in this sample encode the identical CDR3. The chain is built from TRBV11-3 and TRBJ1-4; no clear D. This CDR3 is built from 15 residues. The V gene lost 0 bases and the J gene lost 0 bases, with 5 bases spanning the gap. Germline loops: CDR1 SGHNT, CDR2 YENEEA. The CDR3 protein is CASSLDRATNEKLFF. In nucleotides, the CDR3 is TGTGCCAGCAGCTTAGATAGAGCAACTAATGAAAAACTGTTTTTT. The whole variable domain, filled in from reference TRBV11-3 and TRBJ1-4, reads EAGVVQSPRYKIIEKKQPVAFWCNPISGHNTLYWYLQNLGQGPELLIRYENEEAVDDSQLPKDRFSAERLKGVDSTLKIQPAELGDSAVYLCASSLDRATNEKLFFGSGTQLSVL.

This clone was observed once. The chain recombines TRBV9 with TRBJ2-3, with 9 positions matching TRBD2. J gave up 2 bases and V 2 bases, and 6 bases lay outside the gene matches. Germline assignment: CDR1 SGDLS and CDR2 YYNGEE. The CDR3 length is 16 residues. DNA for the CDR3: TGTGCCAGCAGCGTCGGGACTAGCCCATCCACAGATACGCAGTATTTT. Translation gives CASSVGTSPSTDTQYF.

This sequence joins TRBV21-1 and TRBJ2-2; the D call TRBD1 from the table was never checked on the DNA. TRBV21-1 is shown as a pseudogene. CDR3 size: 15 residues. As DNA, the CDR3 is TGTGCCAGCAGCATCGACACTGGAACTACCGGGGAGCTGTTTTTT. Amino acids: CASSIDTGTTGELFF.

The chain uses TRBV7-3 and TRBJ2-3, with 9 bases identical to TRBD2. Germline CDR1 is SGHTA and CDR2 is FQGTGA. J gave up 2 bases and V 1 base, and 1 base lay outside the gene matches. The CDR3 sequence is 15 residues long. The CDR3 nucleotides read TGTGCCAGCAGCTTAATAGCGGGAGTCACAGATACGCAGTATTTT. Encoded protein: CASSLIAGVTDTQYF.

The chain is built from TRBV9 and TRBJ2-7; D may be TRBD2 (6 bases). Germline V lookup: CDR1 SGDLS, CDR2 YYNGEE. V was pared by 4 bases and J by 3 bases, with 17 bases between. The CDR3 has 15 residues. The CDR3 DNA sequence: TGTGCCAGCAGCACTGGGGCGGGAACGTACTACGAGCAGTACTTC. The encoded protein is CASSTGAGTYYEQYF.

The chain combines TRBV5-1 with TRBJ2-7; the match to TRBD2 covers 8 bases. This CDR3 has 16 residues. In germline, CDR1 is SGHRS, CDR2 YFSETQ. V lost 0 bases to trimming and J lost 5 bases; unmatched junction nucleotides: 10. The CDR3 coding sequence is TGCGCCAGCAGCTTGGGACGGGGACTAGTAATCGACGAGCAGTACTTC. Residues: CASSLGRGLVIDEQYF.

The V gene is TRBV9, the J gene TRBJ1-4, with TRBD1 matching 9 bases. The CDR3 has 15 amino acids. V trimming: 4 bases; J trimming: 7 bases; junction bases outside the gene matches: 8. CDR1 is SGDLS, CDR2 YYNGEE, per germline. The CDR3 coding sequence is TGTGCCAGCAGCCCAGGGGGACAGGGACGTGAAAAACTGTTTTTT. Translation: CASSPGGQGREKLFF.

V gene TRBV7-9 combines with J gene TRBJ1-1; D is undetermined. The length of the CDR3 is 14 residues. Germline CDR1 is SEHNR and CDR2 is FQNEAQ (reference sequence). V was cut by 1 base and J by 5 bases, with 11 bases left in between. The CDR3 bases are TGTGCCAGCAGCTTAGATGGTCGGGAGACTGAAGCTTTCTTT. Its translation is CASSLDGRETEAFF.

The V call is TRBV18, the J call TRBJ2-2; D call uncertain. V lost 3 bases and J lost 0, with 8 bases in between. Looked up from germline, CDR1 is KGHSH and CDR2 is LQKENI. This CDR3 has 15 amino acids. The CDR3 is CASSPVIANTGELFF. CDR3 DNA sequence: TGTGCCAGCTCACCTGTAATAGCGAACACCGGGGAGCTGTTTTTT.

The chain couples TRBV28 to TRBJ1-1; D perhaps matches TRBD1 (5 bases). Germline V gene data show CDR1 as MDHEN and CDR2 as SYDVKM. V lost 5 bases and J lost 4, with 11 bases in between. CDR3 length equals 13 residues. The CDR3 loop is CASSPQGGTEAFF. The CDR3 DNA is TGTGCCAGCAGTCCGCAGGGTGGCACTGAAGCTTTCTTT.

This clone was seen only once. The CDR3 nucleotides read TGTGCCAGCAGCTTAGGGAGCGGGAGGGCCTACAATGAGCAGTTCTTC. Residues: CASSLGSGRAYNEQFF. The J gene is TRBJ2-1, the V gene TRBV7-3, with 10 bases that match TRBD2. After removal of 2 bases from V and 2 bases from J, the junction contained 3 bases not matched to a gene. The CDR3 consists of 16 residues. CDR1 is SGHTA, CDR2 FQGTGA, per germline.

This chain uses TRBV11-2 with TRBJ1-3; 8 nucleotides line up with TRBD1. J gave up 4 bases and V 5 bases, and 10 bases lay outside the gene matches. Germline V lookup: CDR1 SGHAT, CDR2 FQNNGV. CDR3 size: 16 residues. The CDR3 spells CASSDLRTGPGNTIYF. The CDR3 DNA reads TGTGCCAGCAGCGATCTACGGACAGGGCCAGGAAACACCATATATTTT.

In its sample, this clone was seen a few times. This chain links TRBV6-6 with TRBJ1-5; D remains unclear. Germline loops: CDR1 MNHNY, CDR2 SVGAGI (reference sequence). V lost 6 bases and J 2 bases, leaving 11 bases between the germline ends. The CDR3 extends over 14 amino acids. CDR3 residues: CASSNDFGNQPQHF. The CDR3 DNA reads TGTGCCAGCAGCAACGACTTCGGCAATCAGCCCCAGCATTTT.

The chain is built from TRBV19 and TRBJ2-3; possible D gene TRBD1, 5 bases. The CDR3 has 15 residues. Germline V gives CDR1 LNHDA, CDR2 SQIVND (reference sequence). V was cut by 2 bases and J by 0 bases, with 9 bases left in between. Here the CDR3 reads CASSIQGLSTDTQYF. CDR3 DNA: TGTGCCAGTAGTATACAGGGTTTGAGCACAGATACGCAGTATTTT.

The chain employs TRBV6-1 and TRBJ2-7; maybe TRBD1 (6 bases). CDR1 and CDR2 (germline): MNHNS, SASEGT. V lost 6 bases to trimming and J lost 2 bases, with 17 bases between them. The CDR3 totals 15 residues. The CDR3 DNA is TGTGCCAGCAGGGTCCGACAGGTGGGTCCCTACGAGCAGTACTTC. Translation: CASRVRQVGPYEQYF.

The rearrangement joins TRBV7-8 to TRBJ2-1; the D gene is possibly TRBD2 (6 bases). V was clipped by 1 base and J by 4 bases, with 14 bases between them. This CDR3 contains 16 residues. Germline V lookup: CDR1 SGHVS, CDR2 FQNEAQ. The CDR3 loop reads CASSLEGTFLYNEQFF. CDR3 coding DNA: TGTGCCAGCAGCTTAGAGGGGACTTTCCTTTACAATGAGCAGTTCTTC.